These T cell receptor beta chains were read from a single sample in a study of prognosis after radiotherapy for stage I lung cancer. Each CDR3 protein is one row after TCRdb ran MiXCR on the multiplex PCR reads. Here the sample spans approximately 31,000 distinct CDR3 sequences, 40% to 60% being singletons. This sample comprised PBMCs, obtained before or after stereotactic body radiation therapy (not recorded which). Receptors originate from a donor over 45 with non-small cell lung cancer. The CDR3 runs from the conserved cysteine through the conserved F or W. The D gene is left open where the match is weak. Not all rows give a size; the values are once, few, many and, for expanded clones, a class.

V gene: TRBV7-2; J gene: TRBJ2-7; clone size: .; D gene: .; CDR3 DNA: TGTGCCAGCAGCTCAGGCCGTGCCGCAAACAACTACGAGCAGTACTTC; CDR3 protein: CASSSGRAANNYEQYF
V gene: TRBV24-1; J gene: TRBJ2-2; clone size: .; D gene: TRBD2; CDR3 DNA: TGTGCCACCAGTTTCGGACTAGCGGGAGGTCCCGGCACCGGGGAGCTGTTTTTT; CDR3 protein: CATSFGLAGGPGTGELFF
V gene: TRBV6-2/TRBV6-3; J gene: TRBJ2-7; clone size: few; D gene: TRBD2; CDR3 DNA: TGTGCCAGCAGTTACTCTTCAGGGAGGGCCGAGCAGTACTTC; CDR3 protein: CASSYSSGRAEQYF
V gene: TRBV7-2; J gene: TRBJ2-5; clone size: .; D gene: TRBD2; CDR3 DNA: TGTGCCAGCAGCTCCCGTACTAGCGGTCAAGATACCCAGTACTTC; CDR3 protein: CASSSRTSGQDTQYF
V gene: TRBV11-3; J gene: TRBJ2-1; clone size: few; D gene: TRBD2; CDR3 DNA: TGTGCCAGCAGCCCTAGGACTAGCGGAACCTACAATGAGCAGTTCTTC; CDR3 protein: CASSPRTSGTYNEQFF
V gene: TRBV11-2; J gene: TRBJ2-3; clone size: many; D gene: TRBD2; CDR3 DNA: TGTGCCAGCAGCTTATGGGCGGGAGCTAGCACAGATACGCAGTATTTT; CDR3 protein: CASSLWAGASTDTQYF
V gene: TRBV6-1; J gene: TRBJ2-2; clone size: .; D gene: TRBD1; CDR3 DNA: TGTGCCAGCAGCCGCCGGGGACAGGGACTCACCGGGGAGCTTTTTTTT; CDR3 protein: CASSRRGQGLTGELFF
V gene: TRBV19; J gene: TRBJ1-6; clone size: .; D gene: .; CDR3 DNA: TGTGCCAGTAAAACTACAGCGATTTCACCCCTCCACTTT; CDR3 protein: CASKTTAISPLHF
V gene: TRBV7-2; J gene: TRBJ2-2; clone size: .; D gene: .; CDR3 DNA: TGTGCCAGCAGCGAGCTAGAGGGGGGGTCCGGGGAGATGTTTTTT; CDR3 protein: CASSELEGGSGEMFF
V gene: TRBV5-1; J gene: TRBJ1-5; clone size: many; D gene: .; CDR3 DNA: TGCGCCAGCAGATTCTATCAGCCCCAGCATTTT; CDR3 protein: CASRFYQPQHF
V gene: TRBV28; J gene: TRBJ2-3; clone size: many; D gene: TRBD2; CDR3 DNA: TGTGCCAGCCGAGCCTCAGCGGGAGGTGTGCTGCGCACAGATACGCAGTATTTT; CDR3 protein: CASRASAGGVLRTDTQYF
V gene: TRBV6-2/TRBV6-3; J gene: TRBJ2-1; clone size: many; D gene: TRBD1; CDR3 DNA: TGTGCCAGCACCCCTCGGACAGGGGAGAGCAATGAGCAGTTCTTC; CDR3 protein: CASTPRTGESNEQFF
V gene: TRBV24-1; J gene: TRBJ2-7; clone size: many; D gene: .; CDR3 DNA: TGTGCCACCAGTGATTTCCGGCATGCACAGTACTTC; CDR3 protein: CATSDFRHAQYF
V gene: TRBV20-1; J gene: TRBJ2-3; clone size: many; D gene: .; CDR3 DNA: TGCAGTGCTCCTGCCCTTTTGGGCACAGATACGCAGTATTTT; CDR3 protein: CSAPALLGTDTQYF
V gene: TRBV18; J gene: TRBJ2-7; clone size: .; D gene: .; CDR3 DNA: TGTGCCAGCTCACCTAGAGAGGTACCCTACGAGCAGTACTTC; CDR3 protein: CASSPREVPYEQYF
V gene: TRBV19; J gene: TRBJ2-1; clone size: .; D gene: TRBD1; CDR3 DNA: TGTGCCAGTAGTTCCACCGCCGGGACAGTGAACAATGAGCAGTTCTTC; CDR3 protein: CASSSTAGTVNNEQFF
V gene: TRBV20-1; J gene: TRBJ2-4; clone size: few; D gene: .; CDR3 DNA: TGCAGTGCTAGAAACCCCGGGAGTTCGAACATTCAGTACTTC; CDR3 protein: CSARNPGSSNIQYF
V gene: TRBV15; J gene: TRBJ2-5; clone size: few; D gene: .; CDR3 DNA: TGTGCCACCAGCAGCGGACGAGGGGAGACCCAGTACTTC; CDR3 protein: CATSSGRGETQYF
V gene: TRBV7-2; J gene: TRBJ1-6; clone size: .; D gene: .; CDR3 DNA: TGTGCCAGCAGCTTAGTTTCCCGGTATAATTCACCCCTCCACTTT; CDR3 protein: CASSLVSRYNSPLHF
V gene: TRBV7-8; J gene: TRBJ2-6; clone size: many; D gene: TRBD1; CDR3 DNA: TGTGCCAGCAGCCCCTATACAGGGGCTACTGGGGCCAACGTCCTGACTTTC; CDR3 protein: CASSPYTGATGANVLTF
V gene: TRBV27; J gene: TRBJ2-6; clone size: .; D gene: .; CDR3 DNA: TGTGCCAGCAGTCGGACATGCTTCTCTTGGGCCAACGTCCTGACTTTC; CDR3 protein: CASSRTCFSWANVLTF
V gene: TRBV5-1; J gene: TRBJ2-3; clone size: many; D gene: .; CDR3 DNA: TGCGCCAGCAGGGGAGATACGCAGTATTTT; CDR3 protein: CASRGDTQYF
V gene: TRBV20-1; J gene: TRBJ2-7; clone size: .; D gene: TRBD2; CDR3 DNA: TGCAGTGCTAGAGATGGGACTAGCAGATCTTGGATTAGTTACGAGCAGTACTTC; CDR3 protein: CSARDGTSRSWISYEQYF
V gene: TRBV30; J gene: TRBJ1-1; clone size: many; D gene: .; CDR3 DNA: TGTGCCTGGAGCCCCGGGCCCGGGGACACTGAAGCTTTCTTT; CDR3 protein: CAWSPGPGDTEAFF
V gene: TRBV28; J gene: TRBJ2-7; clone size: many; D gene: .; CDR3 DNA: TGTGCCAGCAGTTTTAGAAGATTTTTGAGGTCCTACGAGCAGTACTTC; CDR3 protein: CASSFRRFLRSYEQYF
V gene: TRBV20-1; J gene: TRBJ2-2; clone size: many; D gene: .; CDR3 DNA: TGCAGTGCTAAGACAGTGAACACCGGGGAGCTGTTTTTT; CDR3 protein: CSAKTVNTGELFF
V gene: TRBV27; J gene: TRBJ1-2; clone size: few; D gene: .; CDR3 DNA: TGTGCCAGCAGTTTCAGGCGGGAAGGGGTCAACTATGGCTACACCTTC; CDR3 protein: CASSFRREGVNYGYTF
V gene: TRBV24-1; J gene: TRBJ2-3; clone size: .; D gene: .; CDR3 DNA: TGTGCCACCAGTGATTTACTGGTCAACACAGATACGCAGTATTTT; CDR3 protein: CATSDLLVNTDTQYF
V gene: TRBV11-2; J gene: TRBJ2-2; clone size: many; D gene: .; CDR3 DNA: TGTGCCAGCAGCTTAAACGGAGGGGGCTACGGGGAGCTGTTTTTT; CDR3 protein: CASSLNGGGYGELFF
V gene: TRBV20-1; J gene: TRBJ2-1; clone size: .; D gene: .; CDR3 DNA: TGCAGTTCTTATAGCGTGAGTAGTGAGCAGTTCTTC; CDR3 protein: CSSYSVSSEQFF
V gene: TRBV28; J gene: TRBJ2-7; clone size: .; D gene: .; CDR3 DNA: TGTGCCAGCATTTTAGGCGGTGCCAGCTTTCCCGAGCAGTACTTC; CDR3 protein: CASILGGASFPEQYF
V gene: TRBV24-1; J gene: TRBJ2-3; clone size: .; D gene: .; CDR3 DNA: TGTGCCACCAGCCATCGGGGATCTAGCACAGATACGCAGTATTTT; CDR3 protein: CATSHRGSSTDTQYF
V gene: TRBV7-2; J gene: TRBJ2-1; clone size: .; D gene: .; CDR3 DNA: TGTGCCAACAGCTTAGTGCCCCGGGCATACAATGAGCAGTTCTTC; CDR3 protein: CANSLVPRAYNEQFF
V gene: TRBV11-1; J gene: TRBJ2-7; clone size: .; D gene: .; CDR3 DNA: TGCGCCAGCAGCTTAGCATGGGGGACTTGGAGCTCCCCCTACGAGCAGTACTTC; CDR3 protein: CASSLAWGTWSSPYEQYF
V gene: TRBV20-1; J gene: TRBJ1-1; clone size: many; D gene: TRBD1; CDR3 DNA: TGCAGTGGCCCGGGACAGCGGTTTTATGAAGCTTTCTTT; CDR3 protein: CSGPGQRFYEAFF
V gene: TRBV28; J gene: TRBJ2-3; clone size: .; D gene: TRBD2; CDR3 DNA: TGTGTCAGCAGGGCCGGGACTAGCGGGAGGTGGACAGATACGCAGTATTTT; CDR3 protein: CVSRAGTSGRWTDTQYF
V gene: TRBV6-1; J gene: TRBJ2-7; clone size: once; D gene: TRBD2; CDR3 DNA: TGTGCCAGCAGGGGACTAGCGGGTGGCTACGAGCAGTACTTC; CDR3 protein: CASRGLAGGYEQYF
V gene: TRBV7-2; J gene: TRBJ1-1; clone size: many; D gene: TRBD1; CDR3 DNA: TGTGCCAGCAGCCCCCGGGGGGGGACAGAGAACACTGAAGCTTTCTTT; CDR3 protein: CASSPRGGTENTEAFF
V gene: TRBV5-1; J gene: TRBJ2-2; clone size: medium-sized; D gene: .; CDR3 DNA: TGCGCCAGCAGCTTAATTCCGGGGCCCGGGGAGCTGTTTTTT; CDR3 protein: CASSLIPGPGELFF
V gene: TRBV6-1; J gene: TRBJ2-1; clone size: .; D gene: TRBD2; CDR3 DNA: TGTGCCCTGGGCCTAGCGGAGCAAAACTACTACAATGAGCAGTTCTTC; CDR3 protein: CALGLAEQNYYNEQFF
V gene: TRBV12-3/TRBV12-4; J gene: TRBJ2-7; clone size: .; D gene: .; CDR3 DNA: TGTGCCAGCAGTTCCGAGACAGCCTACGAGCAGTACTTC; CDR3 protein: CASSSETAYEQYF
V gene: TRBV19; J gene: TRBJ1-5; clone size: medium-sized; D gene: .; CDR3 DNA: TGTGCCAGTAGTATGGGCCGAGATCAGCCCCAGCATTTT; CDR3 protein: CASSMGRDQPQHF
V gene: TRBV28; J gene: TRBJ2-3; clone size: many; D gene: .; CDR3 DNA: TGTGCCAGCAGGTTAATAGGGGCAGAAGGGTCAGATACGCAGTATTTT; CDR3 protein: CASRLIGAEGSDTQYF
V gene: TRBV30; J gene: TRBJ1-4; clone size: .; D gene: .; CDR3 DNA: TGTGCCTGGAGCTCGGGACATGGGGGAAAACTGTTTTTT; CDR3 protein: CAWSSGHGGKLFF
V gene: TRBV20-1; J gene: TRBJ2-7; clone size: .; D gene: .; CDR3 DNA: TGCAGTGCCATTACTGGCGGTCCCTACGAGCAGTACTTC; CDR3 protein: CSAITGGPYEQYF
V gene: TRBV12-3/TRBV12-4; J gene: TRBJ1-2; clone size: .; D gene: .; CDR3 DNA: TGTGCCAGCGGCATCCCCGGGAAGGTGTATGGCTACACCTTC; CDR3 protein: CASGIPGKVYGYTF
V gene: TRBV6-1; J gene: TRBJ1-3; clone size: .; D gene: .; CDR3 DNA: TGTGCCAGCACCTTTTTTGTGGGTTCTAGCTCTGTAAACACCATATATTTT; CDR3 protein: CASTFFVGSSSVNTIYF
V gene: TRBV7-8; J gene: TRBJ1-5; clone size: .; D gene: .; CDR3 DNA: TGTGCCAGCAGCTTCCCTCACCGGGACATGGTCAATCAGCCCCAGCATTTT; CDR3 protein: CASSFPHRDMVNQPQHF
V gene: TRBV12-3/TRBV12-4; J gene: TRBJ2-7; clone size: .; D gene: .; CDR3 DNA: TGTGACGGCAGTACGTCGTCGGGGGAAGCCACCTACGAGCAGTACTTC; CDR3 protein: CDGSTSSGEATYEQYF
V gene: TRBV11-2; J gene: TRBJ2-3; clone size: .; D gene: .; CDR3 DNA: TGTGCCAGCAGCTTAGATTTTTATACGCAGTATTTT; CDR3 protein: CASSLDFYTQYF
V gene: TRBV5-1; J gene: TRBJ1-1; clone size: many; D gene: .; CDR3 DNA: TGCGCCAGCAGCTTGGATGTTAACACTGAAGCTTTCTTT; CDR3 protein: CASSLDVNTEAFF
V gene: TRBV6-2/TRBV6-3; J gene: TRBJ2-1; clone size: .; D gene: TRBD2; CDR3 DNA: TGTGCCAGCAGGCTCAGCGGGAGGGCCTACAATGAGCAGTTCTTC; CDR3 protein: CASRLSGRAYNEQFF
V gene: TRBV5-1; J gene: TRBJ2-3; clone size: .; D gene: .; CDR3 DNA: TGTGCCAGCAGCTTCTTGGCCACAGATACGCAGTATTTT; CDR3 protein: CASSFLATDTQYF
V gene: TRBV9; J gene: TRBJ2-1; clone size: .; D gene: .; CDR3 DNA: TGTGCCAGCAGCGTAGCAGCATACAATGAGCAGTTCTTC; CDR3 protein: CASSVAAYNEQFF
V gene: TRBV7-2; J gene: TRBJ1-3; clone size: many; D gene: .; CDR3 DNA: TGTGCCAGCAGCTTAGGCTTGTCCGGCACCATATATTTT; CDR3 protein: CASSLGLSGTIYF
V gene: TRBV5-4; J gene: TRBJ2-7; clone size: many; D gene: .; CDR3 DNA: TGTGCCAGCAGCTTGGGAAGGGGAACCCTCGGCGAGCAGTACTTC; CDR3 protein: CASSLGRGTLGEQYF
V gene: TRBV4-1; J gene: TRBJ2-7; clone size: many; D gene: .; CDR3 DNA: TGCGCCAGCAGCCAAGATGCGGCAGCGGCCTACGAGCAGTACTTC; CDR3 protein: CASSQDAAAAYEQYF
V gene: TRBV5-6; J gene: TRBJ2-5; clone size: many; D gene: TRBD2; CDR3 DNA: TGTGCCAGCAGCTTTAGCGGGAGGCCCTCGTACCAAGAGACCCAGTACTTC; CDR3 protein: CASSFSGRPSYQETQYF